These T cell receptor beta chains were read from a single sample in a study of post-analysis software for immune sequencing data. TCRdb redid the calling of the PCR reads with MiXCR, one entry per CDR3 protein. The top ten clones hold approximately 7.6% of a sample with 350,000 to 450,000 distinct CDR3 sequences, approximately 42% of them seen once. Sample: blood. These receptors all come from a girl under 10 years old with multiple sclerosis. CDR3s include the opening cysteine and the closing phenylalanine or tryptophan. Each record gives: D gene, J gene, V gene, clone size, CDR3 DNA, CDR3 protein. D genes are given only for firm matches. Clone size appears in some rows only: once, few, many, or a class for an expanded clone.

- | TRBJ2-7 | TRBV7-9 | - | TGTGCCAGCAGCTTAGGGGTCTTAGGGGATCACGAGCAGTACTTC | CASSLGVLGDHEQYF
- | TRBJ2-5 | TRBV12-3/TRBV12-4 | - | TGTGCCAGCAGTTTCTCGGAAGAGACCCAGTACTTC | CASSFSEETQYF
- | TRBJ2-1 | TRBV24-1 | - | TGTGCCACCAGTGATTTAGACAATGAGCAGTTCTTC | CATSDLDNEQFF
TRBD2 | TRBJ2-7 | TRBV29-1 | - | TGCAGCGTTGCTCTCCTAGCGGGAGGCTACGAGCAGTACTTC | CSVALLAGGYEQYF
TRBD2 | TRBJ2-1 | TRBV4-3 | - | TGCGCCAGCAGCCAGTTACAGTATAAGCGGACTAGCGGGAGTTCTACCCCCAATGAGCAGTTCTTC | CASSQLQYKRTSGSSTPNEQFF
- | TRBJ2-7 | TRBV7-9 | - | TGTGCCAGCAGCTCTACAGCGTCTTTGCCCTACGAGCAGTACTTC | CASSSTASLPYEQYF
- | TRBJ2-7 | TRBV27 | - | TGTGCCAGCAGTTTATCGGGGGGACAGTCCGGGGCCCAGTACTTC | CASSLSGGQSGAQYF
TRBD2 | TRBJ2-7 | TRBV29-1 | - | TGCAGCGTCCGAGGCCTAGCGGGAAAAGAGAACTACGAGCAGTACTTC | CSVRGLAGKENYEQYF
- | TRBJ1-5 | TRBV24-1 | - | TGTGCCACCAGTGATTTGCAGCCCTACCCGGGGAAGCCCCAGCATTTT | CATSDLQPYPGKPQHF
- | TRBJ2-3 | TRBV27 | - | TGTGCCAGCAGTCCCCACGTGGCGGGGGCCGATACGCAGTATTTT | CASSPHVAGADTQYF
- | TRBJ2-7 | TRBV29-1 | few | TGCAGCGTTGAAGGCAGGGTCCACCAAGAGGCCCAGTACTTC | CSVEGRVHQEAQYF
- | TRBJ2-7 | TRBV7-3 | few | TGTGCCAGCAGCTTTTACGGGGGGCCCTACGAGCAGTACTTC | CASSFYGGPYEQYF
TRBD1 | TRBJ2-7 | TRBV5-1 | - | TGCGCCAGCAGCTTGGTAGGGGGCGGAAACGAGCAGTACTTC | CASSLVGGGNEQYF
TRBD1 | TRBJ2-7 | TRBV20-1 | - | TGCAGTGCTAGAGACAGAATTGGACAGGGGAGGTCCTACGAGCAGTACTTC | CSARDRIGQGRSYEQYF
- | TRBJ2-7 | TRBV7-2 | - | TGTGCCAGCAGCCCCTGGTCAGACTACGAGCAGTACTTC | CASSPWSDYEQYF
- | TRBJ2-5 | TRBV3-1 | few | TGTGCCAGCAGCTCGGCGGGGACAGAAGAGACCCAGTACTTC | CASSSAGTEETQYF
TRBD2 | TRBJ2-7 | TRBV7-3 | few | TGTGCCAGCAGCATTGGACTAGCGGGTATAAGGGAGCAGTACTTC | CASSIGLAGIREQYF
- | TRBJ2-7 | TRBV5-1 | - | TGCGCCAGCAGCCTAGACAATACCCAGTACTTC | CASSLDNTQYF
TRBD1 | TRBJ2-7 | TRBV27 | - | TGTGCCAGCAGTCCTCGGACAGGGTGGGCCTACGAGCAGTACTTC | CASSPRTGWAYEQYF
- | TRBJ1-1 | TRBV20-1 | - | TGCAGTGCTAGTGGGTGGAGAGTAAACACTGAAGCTTTCTTT | CSASGWRVNTEAFF
TRBD1 | TRBJ2-7 | TRBV6-6 | many | TGTGCCAGCAGTTGGGGACAGGGGGGCTACGAGCAGTACTTC | CASSWGQGGYEQYF
- | TRBJ2-5 | TRBV29-1 | - | TGCAGCGTTCGTAGGACAACCCAAGAGACCCAGTACTTC | CSVRRTTQETQYF
- | TRBJ1-5 | TRBV6-2/TRBV6-3 | - | TGTGCCAGCAGTTATCCCTATCAGCCCCAGCATTTT | CASSYPYQPQHF
- | TRBJ2-1 | TRBV20-1 | - | TGCAGCGCGACCCCGGGACTCCCTTACAATGAGCAGTTCTTC | CSATPGLPYNEQFF
TRBD1 | TRBJ2-7 | TRBV7-9 | few | TGTGCCAGCAGCTCCCATAGAGGGACAGGGGGCTACGAGCAGTACTTC | CASSSHRGTGGYEQYF
- | TRBJ1-5 | TRBV2 | - | TGTGCCAGCAGTGTAGAGGGTGGGCAGCCCCAGCATTTT | CASSVEGGQPQHF
TRBD2 | TRBJ2-1 | TRBV20-1 | - | TGCAGTGCACCCCGGACTAGCGGATATTACAATGAGCAGTTCTTC | CSAPRTSGYYNEQFF
- | TRBJ1-2 | TRBV5-1 | - | TGCGCCAGCAGCTTGTTACCTGGCGGCTACACCTTC | CASSLLPGGYTF
- | TRBJ1-2 | TRBV7-8 | - | TGTGCCAGCAGCTTAGCTCCCCCGACGTCCACTAACTATGGCTACACCTTC | CASSLAPPTSTNYGYTF